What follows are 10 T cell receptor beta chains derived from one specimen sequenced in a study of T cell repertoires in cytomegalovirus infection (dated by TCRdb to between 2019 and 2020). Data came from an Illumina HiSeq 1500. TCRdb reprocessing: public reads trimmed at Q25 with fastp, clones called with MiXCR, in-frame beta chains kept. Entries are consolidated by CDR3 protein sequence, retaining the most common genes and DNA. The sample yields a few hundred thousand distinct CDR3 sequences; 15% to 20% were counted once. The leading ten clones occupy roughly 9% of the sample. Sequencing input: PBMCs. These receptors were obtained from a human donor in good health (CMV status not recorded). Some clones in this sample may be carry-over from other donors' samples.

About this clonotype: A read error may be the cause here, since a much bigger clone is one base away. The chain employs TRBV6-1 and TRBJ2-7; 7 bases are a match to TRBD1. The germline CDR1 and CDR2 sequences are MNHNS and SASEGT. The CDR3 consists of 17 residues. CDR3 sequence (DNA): TGTGCCAGCGGTGAACGAGGAGACAGGGCTCTCTCCTACGAGCAGTACTTC. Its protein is CASGERGDRALSYEQYF.

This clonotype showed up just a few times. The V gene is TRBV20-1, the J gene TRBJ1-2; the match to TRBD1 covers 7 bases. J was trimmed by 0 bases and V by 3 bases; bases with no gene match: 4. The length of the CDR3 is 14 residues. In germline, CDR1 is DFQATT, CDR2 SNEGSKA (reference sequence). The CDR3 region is CSASETGTNYGYTF. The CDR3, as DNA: TGCAGTGCTAGTGAGACAGGGACTAACTATGGCTACACCTTC.

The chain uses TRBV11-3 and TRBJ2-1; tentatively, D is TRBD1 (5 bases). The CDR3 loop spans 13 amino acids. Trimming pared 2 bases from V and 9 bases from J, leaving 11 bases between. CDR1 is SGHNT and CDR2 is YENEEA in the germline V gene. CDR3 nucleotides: TGTGCCAGCAGCTTAACAGGAATGGGTGAGCAGTTCTTC. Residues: CASSLTGMGEQFF. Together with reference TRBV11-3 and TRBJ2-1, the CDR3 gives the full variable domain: EAGVVQSPRYKIIEKKQPVAFWCNPISGHNTLYWYLQNLGQGPELLIRYENEEAVDDSQLPKDRFSAERLKGVDSTLKIQPAELGDSAVYLCASSLTGMGEQFFGPGTRLTVL.

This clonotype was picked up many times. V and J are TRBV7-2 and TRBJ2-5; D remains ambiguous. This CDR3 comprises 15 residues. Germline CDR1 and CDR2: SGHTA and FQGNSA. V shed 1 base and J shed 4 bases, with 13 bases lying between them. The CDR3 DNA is TGTGCCAGCAGCTTAGAGGCTAGTGGCGGAGAGACCCAGTACTTC. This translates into CASSLEASGGETQYF.

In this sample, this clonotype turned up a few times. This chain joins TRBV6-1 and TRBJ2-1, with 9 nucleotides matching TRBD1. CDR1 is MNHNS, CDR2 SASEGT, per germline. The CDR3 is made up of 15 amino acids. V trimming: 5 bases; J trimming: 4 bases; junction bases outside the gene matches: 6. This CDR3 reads CASSKTGGLYNEQFF. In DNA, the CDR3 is TGTGCCAGCAGTAAAACAGGGGGCTTATACAATGAGCAGTTCTTC.

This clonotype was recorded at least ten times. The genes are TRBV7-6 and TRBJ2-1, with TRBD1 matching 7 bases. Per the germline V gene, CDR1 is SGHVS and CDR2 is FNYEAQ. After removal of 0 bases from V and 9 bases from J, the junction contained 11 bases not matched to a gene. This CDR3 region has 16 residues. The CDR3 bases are TGTGCCAGCAGCTTAGCGAAAGGGGGCGATTTTCCTGAGCAGTTCTTC. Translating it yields CASSLAKGGDFPEQFF.

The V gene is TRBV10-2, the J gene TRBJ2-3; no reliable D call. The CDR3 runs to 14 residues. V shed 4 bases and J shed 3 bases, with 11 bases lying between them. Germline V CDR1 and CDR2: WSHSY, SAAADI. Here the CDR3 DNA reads TGCGCCAGCAGTGGGCGGACCAAGACAGATACGCAGTATTTT. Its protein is CASSGRTKTDTQYF.

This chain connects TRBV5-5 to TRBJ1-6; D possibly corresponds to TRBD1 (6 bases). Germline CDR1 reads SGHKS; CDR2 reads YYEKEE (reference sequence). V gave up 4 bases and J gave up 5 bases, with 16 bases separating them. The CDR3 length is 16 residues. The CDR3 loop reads CASSGAMTGHNSPLHF. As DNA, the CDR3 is TGTGCCAGCAGCGGGGCCATGACAGGTCATAATTCACCCCTCCACTTT.

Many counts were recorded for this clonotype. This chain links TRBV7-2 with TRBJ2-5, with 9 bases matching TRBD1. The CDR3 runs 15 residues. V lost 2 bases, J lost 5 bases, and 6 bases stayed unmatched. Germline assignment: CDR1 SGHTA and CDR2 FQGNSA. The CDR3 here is CASSLYRGQWETQYF. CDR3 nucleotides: TGTGCCAGCAGCTTATACAGGGGGCAGTGGGAGACCCAGTACTTC.

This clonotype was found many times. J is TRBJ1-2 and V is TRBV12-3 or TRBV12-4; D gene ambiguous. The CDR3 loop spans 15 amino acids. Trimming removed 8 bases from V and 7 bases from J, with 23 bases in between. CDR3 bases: TGTGCCAGCGATCCCCCGGGAGGGTGCCCACTTGGCTACACCTTC. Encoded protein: CASDPPGGCPLGYTF.